A single sample is the source of the 10 T cell receptor beta chains below, sequenced in a study of T-cell memory formation after mild COVID-19. TCRdb itself ran the 5' RACE reads through MiXCR, one entry per CDR3 protein. The table has some 350,000 distinct CDR3 sequences, 15% to 20% seen once; the top ten hold about 20%. The sequenced sample was PBMCs or a T cell subset sorted from them (not recorded which). The origin of the receptors is a man between 18 and 35 years old who had mild COVID-19 (a few samples of this study predate the infection). Cell type and time point are not known.

This clonotype was observed a handful of times. The chain has TRBV21-1 and TRBJ2-7; TRBD1, the table's D call, lacks a check against the DNA. TRBV21-1 is assigned pseudogene status. The CDR3 is made up of 20 amino acids. The CDR3 bases are TGTGCCAGCAGTACGTTCCGTCTGGTGAAGGACCGGGAGAGCTCCTACGAGCAGTACGTC. It yields the protein CASSTFRLVKDRESSYEQYV.

This chain links TRBV9 with TRBJ1-4; D unresolved. The germline CDR1 and CDR2 sequences are SGDLS and YYNGEE. The length of the CDR3 is 14 residues. V dropped 4 bases and J dropped 6 bases, with 13 bases sitting between them. The CDR3 spells CASSPAPNYEKLFF. CDR3 nucleotides: TGTGCCAGCAGCCCGGCCCCTAATTATGAAAAACTGTTTTTT. Full variable domain (remainder filled in from reference TRBV9 and TRBJ1-4): DSGVTQTPKHLITATGQRVTLRCSPRSGDLSVYWYQQSLDQGLQFLIQYYNGEERAKGNILERFSAQQFPDLHSELNLSSLELGDSALYFCASSPAPNYEKLFFGSGTQLSVL.

This clonotype came up a few times. The rearrangement joins TRBV4-1 to TRBJ2-7; 7 bases agree with TRBD1. Germline lookup yields CDR1 MGHRA and CDR2 YSYEKL. This CDR3 contains 15 residues. Unmatched junction bases numbered 10, after V lost 4 bases and J lost 4 bases. CDR3 loop: CASSPTDRVDYEQYF. The CDR3 nucleotides read TGCGCCAGCAGCCCAACAGACAGGGTGGATTACGAGCAGTACTTC.

This chain links TRBV6-5 with TRBJ1-4; D is undetermined. Germline values: CDR1 MNHEY, CDR2 SVGAGI. The CDR3 spans 17 residues. Between the trimmed V and J ends, which lost 5 bases and 3 bases, there was a span of 19 bases. The CDR3 is CASSRLYSSGANEKLFF. CDR3 bases: TGTGCCAGCAGTCGCCTTTACTCGAGCGGAGCTAATGAAAAACTGTTTTTT.

This clonotype was picked up many times. This sequence joins TRBV5-1 and TRBJ2-3; the match to TRBD2 covers 9 bases. CDR3 size: 15 residues. From germline, CDR1 is SGHRS and CDR2 YFSETQ. The junction had 4 bases not matched to a gene; V was cut back by 4 bases and J by 1 base. CDR3 loop: CASSQLAGRTDTQYF. CDR3 DNA sequence: TGCGCCAGCAGCCAACTAGCGGGCCGCACAGATACGCAGTATTTT.

This clonotype appeared a few times. This chain links TRBV30 with TRBJ1-2; D might be TRBD1 (5 bases). The V gene's germline CDR1 is GTSNPN and CDR2 SVGIG (reference sequence). This CDR3 comprises 17 residues. V was cut by 0 bases and J by 0 bases, with 17 bases left in between. The CDR3 coding sequence is TGTGCCTGGAGTGTACTCGACAGCGAGTTTTCTAACTATGGCTACACCTTC. It translates to CAWSVLDSEFSNYGYTF.

This chain joins TRBV29-1 and TRBJ1-2, with TRBD1 matching 9 bases. The germline V gene encodes CDR1 SQVTM and CDR2 ANQGSEA. The CDR3 has 13 amino acids. The V gene end was trimmed by 7 bases and the J gene end by 5 bases; junction bases not matched to a gene: 8. The CDR3 sequence is CSALGTGWYGYTF. Here the CDR3 DNA reads TGCAGCGCCCTCGGGACAGGGTGGTATGGCTACACCTTC.

The V call is TRBV6-2 or TRBV6-3, the J call TRBJ2-7, with a weak D call TRBD2 (5 bases). In germline, CDR1 is MNHEY, CDR2 SVGEGT. Trimming cost V 0 bases and J 3 bases, with 15 bases left between them. The CDR3 contains 16 residues. CDR3 amino acids: CASSYSMGSGIYEQYF. CDR3 nucleotides: TGTGCCAGCAGTTACTCGATGGGTTCGGGAATCTACGAGCAGTACTTC.

This clonotype was counted at least ten times. The chain carries TRBV12-3 or TRBV12-4 and TRBJ1-2; D perhaps matches TRBD1 (5 bases). The ends were cut back, 6 bases at V and 11 bases at J, with 22 bases in the middle. The CDR3 is 14 amino acids. Here the CDR3 DNA reads TGTGCCAGCAGCCGACAGACGGAGGGGATCGGGTACACCTTC. This sequence encodes CASSRQTEGIGYTF.

The V and J genes are TRBV15 and TRBJ1-5; TRBD1 might be the D (5 bases). Germline CDR1 LNHNV, CDR2 YYDKDF (reference sequence). The CDR3 spans 18 residues. V was cut by 3 bases and J by 0 bases, with 18 bases left in between. The CDR3, as DNA: TGTGCCACCAGCAGCTTTTCAGGGCAGGAGTATAGCAATCAGCCCCAGCATTTT. This gives the protein CATSSFSGQEYSNQPQHF. Supplemented by reference TRBV15 and TRBJ1-5, the full variable domain reads DAMVIQNPRYQVTQFGKPVTLSCSQTLNHNVMYWYQQKSSQAPKLLFHYYDKDFNNEADTPDNFQSRRPNTSFCFLDIRSPGLGDTAMYLCATSSFSGQEYSNQPQHFGDGTRLSIL.